What follows are 13 T cell receptor beta chains derived from one specimen sequenced in a study of blood T cell repertoires in COVID-19. Clones were read by immunoSEQ multiplex PCR, and TCRdb kept only the in-frame ones, dropping some. The sample lists about 110,000 clones, just under 90% occurring once. Specimen: peripheral blood. These TCRs come from a human donor in a cohort sampled during active COVID-19.

The chain is built from TRBV7-2 and TRBJ2-5; 9 nucleotides line up with TRBD1. Germline lookup yields CDR1 SGHTA and CDR2 FQGNSA. CDR3 length: 14 residues. V lost 6 bases, J lost 7 bases, and 9 bases stayed unmatched. CDR3: CASRGGTGLGTQYF. DNA of the CDR3: TGTGCCAGCAGAGGCGGGACAGGGCTAGGGACCCAGTACTTC.

The chain is built from TRBV7-8 and TRBJ2-5; 8 bases agree with TRBD2. V dropped 7 bases and J dropped 3; count of bases not matched to a gene: 13. CDR3 size: 16 residues. CDR1 is SGHVS and CDR2 is FQNEAQ in the germline V gene. The CDR3 protein is CASTPAPGGREETQYF. CDR3 DNA: TGTGCCAGCACACCGGCCCCGGGAGGGAGGGAAGAGACCCAGTACTTC.

This chain links TRBV7-9 with TRBJ1-5; TRBD1 aligns across 8 bases. The CDR3 loop spans 19 amino acids. V lost 3 bases to trimming and J lost 3 bases; unmatched junction nucleotides: 16. Germline V gene sequence: CDR1 SEHNR, CDR2 FQNEAQ (reference sequence). The CDR3: CASSLVREAGGHNNQPQHF. CDR3 DNA sequence: TGTGCCAGCAGCTTGGTAAGGGAGGCAGGGGGCCATAACAATCAGCCCCAGCATTTT.

The chain joins TRBV5-1 to TRBJ2-5; 10 bases are shared with TRBD2. CDR1 is SGHRS, CDR2 YFSETQ, per germline. This CDR3 comprises 15 residues. Trimming at V came to 4 bases and at J to 9 bases, leaving 12 bases not matched to a gene. CDR3 loop: CASSPVPGLAIAQYF. In DNA form, the CDR3 reads TGCGCCAGCAGCCCCGTCCCGGGACTAGCGATCGCCCAGTACTTC.

The gene calls are TRBV4-2 and TRBJ2-3; D unclear. The V end lost 1 base, the J end lost 6 bases, and 11 bases lay between the germline ends. The CDR3 consists of 14 residues. CDR1 and CDR2 (germline): LGHNA, YNFKEQ. The CDR3 DNA follows: TGTGCCAGCAGCCAAGGGAGCGCGGCGGATACGCAGTATTTT. This codes for CASSQGSAADTQYF.

This clone appeared a single time. The rearrangement joins TRBV6-2 or TRBV6-3 to TRBJ2-1; 12 bases map to TRBD2. Germline CDR1 is MNHEY and CDR2 is SVGEGT. This CDR3 is 15 amino acids long. V dropped 6 bases and J dropped 10; count of bases not matched to a gene: 10. Here the CDR3 reads CASSRRLAGVGEQFF. Here the CDR3 DNA reads TGTGCCAGCAGCCGGAGACTAGCGGGGGTAGGAGAGCAGTTCTTC.

Here the CDR3 DNA reads TGTGCCAGTAGTATACGCGAGGCGGGACTAGGCACAGATACGCAGTATTTT. Protein sequence: CASSIREAGLGTDTQYF. The chain joins TRBV19 to TRBJ2-3, with 8 bases that match TRBD2. Germline V lookup: CDR1 LNHDA, CDR2 SQIVND (reference sequence). The CDR3 sequence is 17 residues long. The trim removed 2 bases at V and 1 base at J, leaving 8 bases unmatched.

The chain employs TRBV5-4 and TRBJ2-1; D may be TRBD2 (6 bases). V was cut by 0 bases and J by 3 bases, with 10 bases left in between. Germline loops: CDR1 SGHNT, CDR2 YYREEE (reference sequence). The CDR3 is 15 amino acids. The CDR3 DNA is TGTGCCAGCAGCTTGGGCGGGGTACGCTACAATGAGCAGTTCTTC. Translation: CASSLGGVRYNEQFF.

The chain combines TRBV2 with TRBJ2-1, with 16 positions matching TRBD2. With V trimmed by 6 bases and J by 7 bases, 18 bases remained unmatched. Germline CDR1 SNHLY, CDR2 FYNNEI. The CDR3 sequence is 20 residues long. The CDR3 is CASSTPGLAGGAPTFNEQFF. The DNA for the CDR3 is TGTGCCAGCAGCACGCCGGGACTAGCGGGAGGGGCCCCTACCTTTAATGAGCAGTTCTTC.

The V gene is TRBV2, the J gene TRBJ2-5; perhaps TRBD2 as D (6 bases). The CDR3 consists of 14 residues. Germline V CDR1 and CDR2: SNHLY, FYNNEI. Trimming left V 7 bases short and J 1 base short, with 13 bases between. CDR3 nucleotide sequence: TGTGCCAGCAATCGGGAGACTGTCCAAGAGACCCAGTACTTC. It specifies CASNRETVQETQYF.

This chain joins TRBV5-1 and TRBJ2-2; 7 positions agree with TRBD2. The CDR3 spans 13 residues. Germline lookup yields CDR1 SGHRS and CDR2 YFSETQ. Trimming cost V 7 bases and J 6 bases; bases outside gene matches: 6. CDR3 residues: CASGVRGAGELFF. DNA for the CDR3: TGCGCCAGCGGCGTTCGGGGGGCCGGGGAGCTGTTTTTT.

The J gene is TRBJ1-1, the V gene TRBV7-2; D is unclear. Germline loops: CDR1 SGHTA, CDR2 FQGNSA. This CDR3 contains 13 residues. Trimming took 2 bases from V and 10 from J, leaving 14 bases between them. In DNA form, the CDR3 reads TGTGCCAGCAGCTTATACCCTGGCCCCTTAGCTTTCTTT. Protein: CASSLYPGPLAFF.

This clone has only a few counts. The genes are TRBV28 and TRBJ2-7; D is possibly TRBD1 (5 bases). CDR1 and CDR2 (germline): MDHEN, SYDVKM. The CDR3 totals 12 residues. V shed 9 bases and J shed 7 bases, with 16 bases lying between them. The CDR3 DNA reads TGTGCCAGTCCCCGTCCGGCAGGGGAGCAGTACTTC. It is translated as CASPRPAGEQYF.